These 15 T cell receptor beta chains were all obtained from the same sample, sequenced in a study of immune cell composition in non-small cell lung cancer. Libraries were prepared by immunoSEQ multiplex PCR; TCRdb keeps only in-frame clonotypes and omits some of them. The data show roughly 8,300 clones, with roughly 76% seen just once and approximately 9.4% held by the top ten. Sequencing was performed on lung tumor tissue. The receptors come from a human donor with non-small cell lung cancer.

The V gene is TRBV6-5, the J gene TRBJ1-2, with TRBD1 matching 10 bases. CDR1 and CDR2 from the germline V gene are MNHEY and SVGAGI. This CDR3 spans 15 amino acids. J lost 6 bases, V lost 0 bases, and 4 bases had no gene match. The CDR3: CASSYSLGTGDGYTF. The DNA for the CDR3 is TGTGCCAGCAGTTACTCTTTAGGGACAGGGGATGGCTACACCTTC.

Of note for this clone: The junction shows a germline mismatch at one end, possibly a read error. This CDR3 is CVSSLSGAGVLETQYF. In DNA form, the CDR3 reads TGTGTCAGCAGTTTATCTGGGGCGGGAGTCTTGGAGACCCAGTACTTC. The V call is TRBV27, the J call TRBJ2-5, with 7 bases matching TRBD2. The CDR3 contains 16 residues. Per germline, CDR1 MNHEY and CDR2 SMNVEV (reference sequence).

The chain joins TRBV30 to TRBJ1-1, with TRBD1 as a possible D gene (5 bases). V was pared by 3 bases and J by 1 base, with 12 bases between. Germline V gene sequence: CDR1 GTSNPN, CDR2 SVGIG (reference sequence). The CDR3 spans 14 residues. The CDR3 loop reads CAWRLSRENTEAFF. The CDR3 DNA reads TGTGCCTGGAGACTCAGCAGGGAGAACACTGAAGCTTTCTTT.

The CDR3 DNA reads TGTGCCAGCAGTTTCGGACAGCGGCTCACTGAAGCTTTCTTT. This encodes CASSFGQRLTEAFF. The genes are TRBV27 and TRBJ1-1; TRBD1 is a possible D gene (6 bases). The CDR3 is made up of 14 amino acids. The germline gives CDR1 MNHEY, CDR2 SMNVEV (reference sequence). V was pared by 3 bases and J by 4 bases, with 12 bases between.

In its sample, this clone was seen a few times. The gene calls are TRBV7-3 and TRBJ2-5; tentative D call: TRBD2 (6 bases). V lost 5 bases and J 4 bases, leaving 17 bases between the germline ends. Germline V gene sequence: CDR1 SGHTA, CDR2 FQGTGA. The CDR3 totals 15 residues. The CDR3 protein is CASSSTGDPSETQYF. The CDR3 bases are TGTGCCAGCAGCAGCACGGGGGACCCCTCAGAGACCCAGTACTTC.

This rearrangement joins TRBV7-9 to TRBJ1-5, with D unresolved. V was cut by 1 base and J by 10 bases, with 11 bases left in between. The CDR3 runs to 13 residues. Germline V gene data show CDR1 as SEHNR and CDR2 as FQNEAQ (reference sequence). The CDR3 bases are TGTGCCAGCAGCTTAGACCTAGGAGGCCCCCAGCATTTT. It encodes CASSLDLGGPQHF.

V gene TRBV27 combines with J gene TRBJ2-2; TRBD1 agrees at 7 bases. Trimming took 8 bases from V and 1 from J; bases not matched to a gene: 7. Per germline, CDR1 MNHEY and CDR2 SMNVEV (reference sequence). The CDR3 contains 15 residues. This CDR3 reads CASRRRDRNTGELFF. The CDR3 DNA follows: TGTGCCAGCCGCCGCCGGGACAGGAACACCGGGGAGCTGTTTTTT.

The rearrangement joins TRBV5-1 to TRBJ2-2; 11 bases are a match to TRBD2. CDR1 and CDR2 (germline): SGHRS, YFSETQ. Trimming removed 2 bases from V and 2 bases from J; junction bases left unmatched: 2. This CDR3 has 16 residues. CDR3 nucleotide sequence: TGCGCCAGCAGCTTACTAGCGGGAGACAACACCGGGGAGCTGTTTTTT. This sequence encodes CASSLLAGDNTGELFF.

This chain uses TRBV9 with TRBJ1-5; D not resolved. The CDR3 consists of 13 residues. Trimming took off 1 base at V and 3 bases at J, with 5 bases between the two ends. CDR1 and CDR2 from the germline V gene are SGDLS and YYNGEE. The CDR3 sequence: CASSVHINQPQHF. DNA of the CDR3: TGTGCCAGCAGCGTACACATCAATCAGCCCCAGCATTTT.

This clone was counted only a few times. The chain couples TRBV19 to TRBJ2-2; TRBD2 might be the D (5 bases). Per germline, CDR1 LNHDA and CDR2 SQIVND (reference sequence). This CDR3 is built from 15 residues. The V and J ends lost 1 base and 5 bases respectively, with 11 bases between them. CDR3 region: CASSIGGTSTGELFF. The CDR3 nucleotides are TGTGCCAGTAGTATAGGAGGTACTAGTACCGGGGAGCTGTTTTTT.

In this sample, this clone turned up a few times. This rearrangement joins TRBV19 to TRBJ1-2; possibly TRBD1 for D (5 bases). Trimming left V 3 bases short and J 8 bases short, with 13 bases between. CDR3 length equals 13 residues. CDR1 is LNHDA, CDR2 SQIVND, per germline (reference sequence). The CDR3 sequence is CASSIVRAAGYTF. The CDR3 DNA sequence: TGTGCCAGTAGTATCGTCAGGGCTGCAGGCTACACCTTC. The variable domain in full, with the rest retrieved from reference TRBV19 and TRBJ1-2, is DGGITQSPKYLFRKEGQNVTLSCEQNLNHDAMYWYRQDPGQGLRLIYYSQIVNDFQKGDIAEGYSVSREKKESFPLTVTSAQKNPTAFYLCASSIVRAAGYTFGSGTRLTVV.

This clone was counted only a few times. The V and J genes are TRBV6-1 and TRBJ2-1; D is unclear. The V gene's germline CDR1 is MNHNS and CDR2 SASEGT. The ends were cut back, 8 bases at V and 8 bases at J, with 10 bases in the middle. The CDR3 has 11 amino acids. The CDR3 protein is CASLTIYEQFF. CDR3 sequence (DNA): TGTGCCAGCTTGACAATCTATGAGCAGTTCTTC.

The chain employs TRBV7-2 and TRBJ2-7; D ambiguous. Between the trimmed V and J ends, which lost 3 bases and 2 bases, there was a span of 8 bases. The CDR3 totals 13 residues. CDR1 SGHTA and CDR2 FQGNSA come from the germline V gene. The CDR3 coding sequence is TGTGCCAGCAGCTTGAGTTCCACCTACGAGCAGTACTTC. It is translated as CASSLSSTYEQYF.

This clone was found once. This chain connects TRBV5-6 to TRBJ2-3; tentatively, D is TRBD2 (5 bases). The CDR3 runs to 18 residues. V dropped 2 bases and J dropped 1 base, with 20 bases sitting between them. Germline values: CDR1 SGHDT, CDR2 YYEEEE. The DNA for the CDR3 is TGTGCCAGCAGCTTTACGGCTTCCTCCCATAGCGGCACAGATACGCAGTATTTT. Its translation is CASSFTASSHSGTDTQYF.

The J gene is TRBJ2-5, the V gene TRBV7-6; 7 bases are shared with TRBD2. Germline values: CDR1 SGHVS, CDR2 FNYEAQ. J gave up 2 bases and V 1 base, and 4 bases lay outside the gene matches. The CDR3 covers 15 residues. The DNA of the CDR3 is TGTGCCAGCAGCTTAGGAACCGGGGGGCAAGAGACCCAGTACTTC. Its translation is CASSLGTGGQETQYF.